Listed below are T cell receptor beta chains from one sample, sequenced in a study of blood T cell repertoires in COVID-19. The table came from immunoSEQ multiplex PCR; TCRdb's copy has only in-frame clones and leaves some out. The data contain roughly 350,000 clones, roughly 90% of them singletons. The sequencing input was peripheral blood. Receptors were obtained from a woman in her 50s with active or convalescent COVID-19. CDR3s include the opening cysteine and the closing phenylalanine or tryptophan. D genes are given only for firm matches. The size field is filled for only some rows; it gives once, few, many or a size class.

J	D	size	V	CDR3	DNA
TRBJ1-4	.	.	TRBV6-5	CASSQSRELFF	TGTGCCAGCAGTCAGTCTCGGGAACTGTTTTTT
TRBJ2-2	.	few	TRBV29-1	CSVSLGSTNTGELFF	TGCAGCGTGAGCTTAGGGAGTACGAACACCGGGGAGCTGTTTTTT
TRBJ2-1	.	.	TRBV9	CASSVWALANEQFF	TGTGCCAGCAGCGTATGGGCGTTGGCCAATGAGCAGTTCTTC
TRBJ2-7	TRBD2	.	TRBV4-2	CASSQEQRGPVNEQYF	TGTGCCAGCAGCCAAGAGCAGCGGGGGCCAGTCAACGAGCAGTACTTC
TRBJ1-5	.	.	TRBV7-2	CASSLEGAGNQPQHF	TGTGCCAGCAGCTTAGAAGGGGCTGGCAATCAGCCCCAGCATTTT
TRBJ2-3	TRBD1	.	TRBV18	CASSPTGTGATDTQYF	TGTGCCAGCTCACCGACAGGGACAGGGGCTACAGATACGCAGTATTTT
TRBJ2-1	.	.	TRBV19	CASSIAGREQFF	TGTGCCAGTAGTATAGCAGGGCGTGAGCAGTTCTTC
TRBJ2-7	TRBD2	.	TRBV7-2	CASSPLAGGGEQYF	TGTGCCAGCAGCCCACTAGCGGGAGGGGGTGAGCAGTACTTC
TRBJ2-3	.	.	TRBV6-2/TRBV6-3	CASSSLRLTDTQYF	TGTGCCAGCAGTTCCCTCCGGTTAACAGATACGCAGTATTTT
TRBJ2-7	.	.	TRBV6-2/TRBV6-3	CASSTGLPKYEQYF	TGTGCCAGCAGTACCGGACTGCCTAAGTACGAGCAGTACTTC
TRBJ2-3	.	.	TRBV30	CAWTGTSTDTQYF	TGTGCCTGGACAGGGACTAGCACAGATACGCAGTATTTT
TRBJ2-1	TRBD2	.	TRBV11-3	CASSSRGGWYNEQFF	TGTGCCAGCAGCTCCCGCGGGGGTTGGTACAATGAGCAGTTCTTC
TRBJ2-7	.	.	TRBV4-2	CASSQDNSGLTYEQYF	TGTGCCAGCAGCCAAGATAATAGCGGATTGACCTACGAGCAGTACTTC
TRBJ2-2	.	.	TRBV3-1/TRBV3-2	CASSQWGETTGELFF	TGTGCCAGCAGCCAATGGGGGGAAACCACCGGGGAGCTGTTTTTT
TRBJ2-7	.	.	TRBV28	CASSFSSRDEQYF	TGTGCCAGCAGTTTTAGTTCTAGAGACGAGCAGTACTTC
TRBJ1-4	.	.	TRBV3-1/TRBV3-2	CASSQVVDSVPTNEKLFF	TGTGCCAGCAGCCAAGTAGTGGACAGCGTACCAACTAATGAAAAACTGTTTTTT
TRBJ1-1	.	once	TRBV24-1	CATSDGAWGEEAFF	TGTGCCACCAGTGACGGGGCCTGGGGGGAAGAAGCTTTCTTT
TRBJ1-5	.	.	TRBV5-1	CASSLAGGNQPQHF	TGCGCCAGCAGCTTGGCGGGGGGCAATCAGCCCCAGCATTTT
TRBJ2-5	TRBD2	.	TRBV27	CASSLRGSGGAVQETQYF	TGTGCCAGCAGTTTAAGGGGTAGCGGGGGGGCCGTCCAAGAGACCCAGTACTTC
TRBJ1-2	.	few	TRBV7-2	CASSLALQARWGYTF	TGTGCCAGCAGCTTAGCCCTCCAGGCCCGGTGGGGCTACACCTTC
TRBJ2-1	TRBD2	.	TRBV6-5	CASRPSGGNYNEQFF	TGTGCCAGCAGGCCTAGCGGGGGAAATTACAATGAGCAGTTCTTC
TRBJ2-1	TRBD2	.	TRBV30	CAWSELAGGPNEQFF	TGTGCCTGGAGCGAGTTGGCGGGAGGGCCCAATGAGCAGTTCTTC